This T cell receptor beta chain originates from a study of blood T cell repertoires in COVID-19. As for the study in general: The United States, Italy and Spain supplied acute and convalescent COVID-19 samples. From T cells, B-cell-depleted T cells, or PBMCs came the material, which was cDNA or gDNA.

The count of this clone is one. Using immunoSEQ multiplex PCR, the repertoire was profiled, and TCRdb retains in-frame clones only, with some absent. The sample includes a few hundred thousand clones, around 87% seen only once; the top ten take 6.5% to 9.5%. This TCR was sampled from a woman in her 50s who had recovered from COVID-19. The sample taken for sequencing was peripheral blood.

The CDR3 coding sequence is TGTGCCAGCACCAGGGGGCTCTATGGCTACACCTTC. Translation gives CASTRGLYGYTF. V is TRBV28 and J is TRBJ1-2; 8 nucleotides align to TRBD1. CDR3 length: 12 residues. The V segment lost 7 bases and the J segment 4 bases; nucleotides outside the gene matches: 2. Germline CDR1 MDHEN, CDR2 SYDVKM.